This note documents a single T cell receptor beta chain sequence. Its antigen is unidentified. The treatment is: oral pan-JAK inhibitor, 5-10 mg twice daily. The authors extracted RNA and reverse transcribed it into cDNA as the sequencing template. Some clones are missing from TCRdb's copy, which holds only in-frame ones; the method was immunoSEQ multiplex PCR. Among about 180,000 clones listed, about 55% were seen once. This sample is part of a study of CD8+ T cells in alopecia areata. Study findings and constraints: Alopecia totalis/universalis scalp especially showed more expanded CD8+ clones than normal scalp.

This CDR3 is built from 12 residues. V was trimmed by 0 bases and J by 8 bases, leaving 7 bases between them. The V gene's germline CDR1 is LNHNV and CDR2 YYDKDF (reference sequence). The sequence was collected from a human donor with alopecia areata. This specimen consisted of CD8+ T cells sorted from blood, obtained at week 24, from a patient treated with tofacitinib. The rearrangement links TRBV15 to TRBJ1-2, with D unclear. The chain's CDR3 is CATSRDFTGYTF. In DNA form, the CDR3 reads TGTGCCACCAGCAGAGATTTTACGGGCTACACCTTC.